This T cell receptor beta chain is drawn from a study of response to subunit inactivated influenza vaccine. Overall study findings and caveats: New T cells are recruited in small numbers by each seasonal influenza vaccination, according to the authors' suggestion.

The CDR3 spans 13 residues. Per the germline V gene, CDR1 is DFQATT and CDR2 is SNEGSKA (reference sequence). One entry per CDR3 protein results from TCRdb running MiXCR on the RT-PCR reads. The table lists hundreds of thousands of distinct CDR3 sequences, more than 15% of them singletons, with approximately 3% in the top ten. Worth noting for this clonotype: The antigen is not known. The junction shows a germline mismatch at one end, possibly a read error.

The sequencing used CD4+ T cells sorted from PBMCs, collected 23 to 25 months after vaccination. This TCR was recovered from a man in his fifties or sixties who received an inactivated influenza vaccine. This chain connects TRBV20-1 to TRBJ2-7, with 9 bases fitting TRBD2. CDR3: CSASRPGLATPHF. The DNA for the CDR3 is TGCAGTGCCTCCAGACCGGGACTAGCTACTCCACACTTC.